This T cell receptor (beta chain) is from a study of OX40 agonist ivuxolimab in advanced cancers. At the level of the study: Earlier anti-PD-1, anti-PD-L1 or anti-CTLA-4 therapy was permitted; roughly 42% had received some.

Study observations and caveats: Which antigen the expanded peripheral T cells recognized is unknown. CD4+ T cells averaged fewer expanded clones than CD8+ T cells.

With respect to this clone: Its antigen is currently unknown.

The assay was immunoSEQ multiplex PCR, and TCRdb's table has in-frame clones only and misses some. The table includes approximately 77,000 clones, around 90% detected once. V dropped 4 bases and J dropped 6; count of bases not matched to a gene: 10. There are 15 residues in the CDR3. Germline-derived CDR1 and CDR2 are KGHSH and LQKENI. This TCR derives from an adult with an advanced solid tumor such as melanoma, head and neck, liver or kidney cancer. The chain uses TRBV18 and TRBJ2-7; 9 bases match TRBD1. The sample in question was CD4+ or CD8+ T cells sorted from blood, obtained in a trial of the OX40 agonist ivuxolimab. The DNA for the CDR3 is TGTGCCAGCTCACATAAGGGACAGGGAGAGGGCGAGCAGTACTTC. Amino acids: CASSHKGQGEGEQYF.